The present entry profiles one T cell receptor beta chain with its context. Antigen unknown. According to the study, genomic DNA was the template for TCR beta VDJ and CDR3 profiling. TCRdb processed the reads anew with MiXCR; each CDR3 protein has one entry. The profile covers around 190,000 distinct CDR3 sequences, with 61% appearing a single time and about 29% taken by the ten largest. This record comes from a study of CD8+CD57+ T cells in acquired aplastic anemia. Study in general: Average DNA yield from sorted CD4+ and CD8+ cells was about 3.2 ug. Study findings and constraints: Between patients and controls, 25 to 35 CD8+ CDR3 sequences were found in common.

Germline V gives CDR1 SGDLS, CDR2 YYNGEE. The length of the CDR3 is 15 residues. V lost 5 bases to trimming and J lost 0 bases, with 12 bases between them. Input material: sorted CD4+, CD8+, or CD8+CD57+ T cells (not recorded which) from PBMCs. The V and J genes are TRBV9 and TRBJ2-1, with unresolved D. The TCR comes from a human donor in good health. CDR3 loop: CASSPLGSSYNEQFF. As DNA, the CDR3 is TGTGCCAGCAGTCCGCTAGGTTCCTCCTACAATGAGCAGTTCTTC.